The 13 T cell receptor beta chains listed next were all sequenced from one sample in a study of blood T cells in healthy people across ages. A second about 6 to 12 cycle PCR used barcoded and J-beta primers. From the 5' RACE reads, TCRdb called clonotypes with MiXCR, one entry per CDR3 protein. The table has fewer than 1,000,000 distinct CDR3 sequences, around two fifths seen once; the top ten hold around 21%. The sample taken for sequencing was blood. Receptor source: a man aged 55 to 70 in good health.

This clonotype has more than one count but fewer than ten. This sequence joins TRBV4-3 and TRBJ2-1; D is unresolved. This CDR3 is 17 amino acids long. With 1 base removed from V and 1 base from J, the gap between germline ends came to 14 bases. Germline CDR1 LGHNA, CDR2 YSLEER. The CDR3 sequence: CASSQVEYATSYNEQFF. The CDR3 coding sequence is TGCGCCAGCAGCCAAGTGGAGTATGCAACATCCTACAATGAGCAGTTCTTC.

The rearrangement joins TRBV4-3 to TRBJ2-1, with 8 bases lining up with TRBD2. Trimming cost V 0 bases and J 6 bases; bases outside gene matches: 4. This CDR3 has 15 amino acids. Per the germline V gene, CDR1 is LGHNA and CDR2 is YSLEER. DNA of the CDR3: TGCGCCAGCAGCCAAGAGCGGGGGGCCGCCAATGAGCAGTTCTTC. Its translation: CASSQERGAANEQFF.

The J gene is TRBJ1-5, the V gene TRBV4-3, with 8 positions matching TRBD1. J gave up 9 bases and V 1 base, and 8 bases lay outside the gene matches. The length of the CDR3 is 15 residues. CDR1 and CDR2 from the germline V gene are LGHNA and YSLEER. The CDR3, as DNA: TGCGCCAGCAGCCAAGGGACAGGGTCTTCGGGGCCCCAGCATTTT. Residues: CASSQGTGSSGPQHF.

This clonotype was detected only a few times. The chain is built from TRBV11-3 and TRBJ2-3; no reliable D call. V was pared by 1 base and J by 4 bases, with 6 bases between. CDR1 and CDR2 (germline): SGHNT, YENEEA. This CDR3 comprises 13 residues. CDR3 amino acids: CASSLAMADTQYF. CDR3 in DNA: TGTGCCAGCAGCTTAGCCATGGCAGATACGCAGTATTTT.

The chain combines TRBV7-9 with TRBJ2-5; D gene unclear. The CDR3 has 11 residues. Trimming took off 8 bases at V and 5 bases at J, with 9 bases between the two ends. The germline CDR1 and CDR2 sequences are SEHNR and FQNEAQ (reference sequence). CDR3 amino acids: CASAGIETQYF. The CDR3 DNA is TGTGCCAGCGCCGGAATCGAGACCCAGTACTTC.

This clonotype was counted only a few times. This chain links TRBV3-1 with TRBJ2-5; D is unresolved. The CDR3 length is 15 residues. Germline lookup yields CDR1 LGHDT and CDR2 YNNKEL (reference sequence). V lost 1 base to trimming and J lost 3 bases, with 12 bases between them. CDR3 residues: CASSQGVRVKETQYF. The DNA for the CDR3 is TGTGCCAGCAGCCAAGGAGTTAGGGTGAAAGAGACCCAGTACTTC.

This clonotype has a handful of counts. DNA of the CDR3: TGTGCCAGCAGCCAGGGACAGGGATACAACGAGCAGTACTTC. Amino acids: CASSQGQGYNEQYF. The chain links TRBV5-6 to TRBJ2-7; 9 bases match TRBD1. This CDR3 comprises 14 residues. CDR1 and CDR2 (germline): SGHDT, YYEEEE. With V trimmed by 4 bases and J by 5 bases, 7 bases remained unmatched.

The chain uses TRBV25-1 and TRBJ2-3; 7 bases are shared with TRBD1. The CDR3 sequence is 15 residues long. Per germline, CDR1 MGHDK and CDR2 SYGVNS. V dropped 2 bases and J dropped 2; count of bases not matched to a gene: 4. CDR3 coding DNA: TGTGCCAGCAGTGAAAGGGGACAGCTCACAGATACGCAGTATTTT. Translating it yields CASSERGQLTDTQYF.

In this sample, this clonotype turned up a few times. The chain couples TRBV7-9 to TRBJ2-3; D is unclear. V was shortened by 5 bases and J by 2 bases, with 14 bases between the two germline ends. Looked up from germline, CDR1 is SEHNR and CDR2 is FQNEAQ (reference sequence). The CDR3 runs 15 residues. CDR3 in DNA: TGTGCCAGCAGCAATCACACCCTCTTCACAGATACGCAGTATTTT. This codes for CASSNHTLFTDTQYF.

Concerning this clonotype itself: A clone one base away is much larger, so this may be a read error. The chain has TRBV3-1 and TRBJ2-2, with 7 positions matching TRBD2. Germline V gene lookup returns CDR1 LGHDT and CDR2 YNNKEL (reference sequence). With 6 bases clipped from V and 6 bases from J, the junction kept 10 bases outside the gene matches. There are 15 residues in the CDR3. This chain's CDR3 is CASRRSGVHAGELFF. DNA for the CDR3: TGTGCCAGCAGGCGCAGCGGGGTCCATGCCGGGGAGCTGTTTTTT.

V usage is TRBV7-9 and J usage is TRBJ1-2, with D unresolved. Germline assignment: CDR1 SEHNR and CDR2 FQNEAQ (reference sequence). V dropped 5 bases and J dropped 9 bases, with 19 bases sitting between them. The CDR3 is 14 residues long. CDR3 protein: CASSVRTGSESYTF. The CDR3 DNA reads as TGTGCCAGCAGCGTGCGGACGGGATCGGAGAGCTACACCTTC.

V and J are TRBV20-1 and TRBJ2-1; D could derive from TRBD1 or TRBD2 (5 bases each). This CDR3 spans 14 amino acids. Trimming took 0 bases from V and 7 from J, leaving 13 bases between them. CDR1 is DFQATT and CDR2 is SNEGSKA in the germline V gene (reference sequence). The CDR3 region has the DNA TGCAGTGCTAGAGATCGGGGCAGGGTAAATGAGCAGTTCTTC. Encoded protein: CSARDRGRVNEQFF.

A note on this clonotype: One end of the junction fails to match germline, which may point to a read error. The rearrangement links TRBV6-2 or TRBV6-3 to TRBJ2-3; D ambiguous. Germline V gene sequence: CDR1 MNHEY, CDR2 SVGEGT. CDR3 length: 15 amino acids. The DNA of the CDR3 is TGTGTCAGCAGCCCAGGACCACTAAGCACAGATACGCAGTATTTT. Translated: CVSSPGPLSTDTQYF.